This T cell receptor beta chain was recovered during a study of shared clonotypes between healthy human individuals. Profiling relied on immunoSEQ multiplex PCR, and the TCRdb table lists in-frame clones only, not all of them. The profile covers 1,500,000 or so clones, with around 98.5% appearing a single time and around 0.33% taken by the ten largest. The CDR3 spans 13 residues. V shed 0 bases and J shed 4 bases, with 6 bases lying between them. In germline, CDR1 is ENHRY, CDR2 SYGVKD. The chain has TRBV10-3 and TRBJ2-5; D possibly matches TRBD1 or TRBD2 (5 bases each). The receptor's source is a man aged 30-40 years in good health. Sequenced input: naive CD4+ T cells sorted from blood. Subset reported: CD45RA+ positively selected. The DNA of the CDR3 is TGTGCCATCAGTGAGTCTGGGGGAGAGACCCAGTACTTC. Residues: CAISESGGETQYF.